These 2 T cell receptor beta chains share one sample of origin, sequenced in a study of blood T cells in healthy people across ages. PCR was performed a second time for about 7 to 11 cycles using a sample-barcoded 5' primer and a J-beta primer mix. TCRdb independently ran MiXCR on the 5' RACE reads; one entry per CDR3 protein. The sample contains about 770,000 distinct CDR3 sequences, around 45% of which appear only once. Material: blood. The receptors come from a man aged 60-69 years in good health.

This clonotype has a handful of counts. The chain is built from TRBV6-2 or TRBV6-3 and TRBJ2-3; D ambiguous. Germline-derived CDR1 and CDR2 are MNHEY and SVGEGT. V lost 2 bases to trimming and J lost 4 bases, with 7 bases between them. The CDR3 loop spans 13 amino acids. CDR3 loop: CASSYVPADTQYF. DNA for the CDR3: TGTGCCAGCAGTTACGTCCCGGCAGATACGCAGTATTTT.

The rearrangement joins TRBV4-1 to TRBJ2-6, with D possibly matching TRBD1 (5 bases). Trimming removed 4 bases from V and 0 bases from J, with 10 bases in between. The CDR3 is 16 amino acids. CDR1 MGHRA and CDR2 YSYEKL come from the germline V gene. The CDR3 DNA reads TGCGCCAGCAGCCCGACCAGGGTCTCTGGGGCCAACGTCCTGACTTTC. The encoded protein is CASSPTRVSGANVLTF.